This TCR beta chain originates from a study of T cell responses to AZD1222 COVID-19 vaccine. The study, taken as a whole, reports: Baseline antibody screening turned up just a handful of seropositive AZD1222 recipients. An increase in Spike-specific TCR breadth and depth was observed after two AZD1222 doses. White British donors predominated, females outnumbered males, and clonal diversity was possibly underestimated. None of the repertoires were sampled until the peak T cell response had passed.

Profiling relied on immunoSEQ multiplex PCR, and the TCRdb table lists in-frame clones only, not all of them. This table holds 120,000 or so clones, under 90% found once. Looked up from germline, CDR1 is SEHNR and CDR2 is FQNEAQ (reference sequence). The CDR3 is 13 residues long. Trimming removed 3 bases from V and 0 bases from J, with 5 bases in between. A note on this clone: Its antigen is as yet unknown.

The sequence was collected from an adult in good health. The V gene is TRBV7-9, the J gene TRBJ1-1; D not resolved. The sequenced sample was peripheral blood, obtained on day 0 of AZD1222 vaccination. CDR3 sequence reads: CASSFAVNTEAFF. The CDR3 DNA sequence: TGTGCCAGCAGCTTCGCAGTGAACACTGAAGCTTTCTTT.